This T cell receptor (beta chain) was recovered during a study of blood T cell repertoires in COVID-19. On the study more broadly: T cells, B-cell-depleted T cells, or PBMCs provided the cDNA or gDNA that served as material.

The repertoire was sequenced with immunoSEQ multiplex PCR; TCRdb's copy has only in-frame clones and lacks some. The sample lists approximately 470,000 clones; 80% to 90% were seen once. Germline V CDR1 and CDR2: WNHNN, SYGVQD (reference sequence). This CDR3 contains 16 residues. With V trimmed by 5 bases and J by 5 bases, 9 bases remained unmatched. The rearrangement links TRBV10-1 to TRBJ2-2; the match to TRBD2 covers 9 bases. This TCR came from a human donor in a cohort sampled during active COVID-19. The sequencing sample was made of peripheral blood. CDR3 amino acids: CASSKGLARPTGELFF. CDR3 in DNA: TGCGCCAGCAGTAAAGGACTAGCGCGACCTACCGGGGAGCTGTTTTTT.